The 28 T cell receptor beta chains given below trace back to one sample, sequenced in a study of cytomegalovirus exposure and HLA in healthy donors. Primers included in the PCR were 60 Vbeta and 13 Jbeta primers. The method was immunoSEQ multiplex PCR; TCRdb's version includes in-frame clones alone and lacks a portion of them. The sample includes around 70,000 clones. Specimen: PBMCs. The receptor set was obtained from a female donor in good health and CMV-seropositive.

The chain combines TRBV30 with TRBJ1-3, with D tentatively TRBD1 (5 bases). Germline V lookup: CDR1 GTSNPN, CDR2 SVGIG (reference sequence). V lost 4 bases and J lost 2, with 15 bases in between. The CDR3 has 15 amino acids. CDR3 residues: CAWKLAGTTGNTIYF. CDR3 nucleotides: TGTGCCTGGAAGCTTGCAGGGACTACTGGAAACACCATATATTTT.

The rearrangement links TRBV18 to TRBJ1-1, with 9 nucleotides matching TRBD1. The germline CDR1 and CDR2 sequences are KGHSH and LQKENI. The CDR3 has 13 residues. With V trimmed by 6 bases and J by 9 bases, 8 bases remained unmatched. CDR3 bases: TGTGCCAGCTCCCAGGGACAGGGTGATAAAGCTTTCTTT. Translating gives CASSQGQGDKAFF.

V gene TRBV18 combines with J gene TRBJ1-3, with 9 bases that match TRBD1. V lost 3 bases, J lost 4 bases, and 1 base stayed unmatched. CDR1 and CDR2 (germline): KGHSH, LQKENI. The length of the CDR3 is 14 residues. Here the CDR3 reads CASSPGQGGNTIYF. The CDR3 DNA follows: TGTGCCAGCTCACCGGGACAGGGAGGAAACACCATATATTTT.

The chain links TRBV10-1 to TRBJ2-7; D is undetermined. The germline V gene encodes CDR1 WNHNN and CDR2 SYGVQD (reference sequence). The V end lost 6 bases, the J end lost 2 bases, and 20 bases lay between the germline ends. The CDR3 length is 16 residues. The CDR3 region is CASSLPNVVAAYEQYF. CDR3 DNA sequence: TGCGCCAGCAGCCTTCCGAATGTTGTGGCCGCCTACGAGCAGTACTTC.

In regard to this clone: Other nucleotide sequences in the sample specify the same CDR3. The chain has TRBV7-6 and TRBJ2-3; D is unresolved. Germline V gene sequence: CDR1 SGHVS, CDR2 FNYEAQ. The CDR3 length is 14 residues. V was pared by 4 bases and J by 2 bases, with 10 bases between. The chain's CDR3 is CASSSGGDTDTQYF. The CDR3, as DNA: TGTGCCAGCAGCTCCGGCGGTGACACAGATACGCAGTATTTT.

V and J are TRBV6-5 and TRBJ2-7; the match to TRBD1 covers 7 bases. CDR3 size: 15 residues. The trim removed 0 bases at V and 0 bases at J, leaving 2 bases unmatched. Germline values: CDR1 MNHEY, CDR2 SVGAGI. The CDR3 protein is CASSYSGQPSYEQYF. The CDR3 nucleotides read TGTGCCAGCAGTTACTCGGGACAGCCCTCCTACGAGCAGTACTTC.

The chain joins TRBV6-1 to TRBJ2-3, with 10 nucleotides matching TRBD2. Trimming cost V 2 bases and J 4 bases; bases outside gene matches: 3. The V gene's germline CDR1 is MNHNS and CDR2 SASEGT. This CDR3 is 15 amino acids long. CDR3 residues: CASSESAGGPDTQYF. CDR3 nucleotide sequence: TGTGCCAGCAGTGAATCAGCGGGGGGGCCAGATACGCAGTATTTT.

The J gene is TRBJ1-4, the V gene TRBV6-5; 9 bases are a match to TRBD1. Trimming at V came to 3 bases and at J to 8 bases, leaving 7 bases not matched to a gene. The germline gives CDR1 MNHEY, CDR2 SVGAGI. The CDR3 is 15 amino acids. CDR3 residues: CASSYLGQGPEKLFF. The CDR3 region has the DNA TGTGCCAGCAGTTATCTGGGACAGGGCCCCGAAAAACTGTTTTTT.

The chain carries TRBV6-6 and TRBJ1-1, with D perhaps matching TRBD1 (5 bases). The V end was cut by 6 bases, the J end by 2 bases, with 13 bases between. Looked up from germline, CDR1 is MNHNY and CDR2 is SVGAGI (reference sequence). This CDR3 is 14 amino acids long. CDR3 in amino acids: CASSGVGGNTEAFF. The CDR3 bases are TGTGCCAGCAGCGGGGTCGGGGGAAACACTGAAGCTTTCTTT.

This CDR3 is CASSRRPSRYKGYGYTF. The DNA of the CDR3 is TGTGCCAGCAGCCGGCGACCTAGCCGGTATAAGGGCTATGGCTACACCTTC. This sequence joins TRBV7-2 and TRBJ1-2, with unresolved D. Per the germline V gene, CDR1 is SGHTA and CDR2 is FQGNSA. This CDR3 spans 17 amino acids. V lost 5 bases, J lost 4 bases, and 23 bases lay in between.

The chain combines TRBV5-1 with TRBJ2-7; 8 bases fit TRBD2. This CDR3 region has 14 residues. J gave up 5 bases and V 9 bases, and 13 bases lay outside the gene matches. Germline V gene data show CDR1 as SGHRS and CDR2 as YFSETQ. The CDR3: CATRLSGSIHEQYF. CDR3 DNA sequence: TGCGCCACCCGGTTGAGCGGGAGTATCCACGAGCAGTACTTC.

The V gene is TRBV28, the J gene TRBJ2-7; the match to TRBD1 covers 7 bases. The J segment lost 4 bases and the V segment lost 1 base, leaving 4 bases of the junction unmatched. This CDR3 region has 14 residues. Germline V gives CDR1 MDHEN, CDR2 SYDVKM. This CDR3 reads CASSLSTGVYEQYF. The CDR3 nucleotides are TGTGCCAGCAGTTTATCTACAGGGGTTTACGAGCAGTACTTC.

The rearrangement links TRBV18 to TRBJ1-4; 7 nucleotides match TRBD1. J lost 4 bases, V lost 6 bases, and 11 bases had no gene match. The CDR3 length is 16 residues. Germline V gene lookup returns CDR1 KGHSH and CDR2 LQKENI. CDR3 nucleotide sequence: TGTGCCAGCTCTCAAGCCGGGACAGAGATTAATGAAAAACTGTTTTTT. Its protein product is CASSQAGTEINEKLFF. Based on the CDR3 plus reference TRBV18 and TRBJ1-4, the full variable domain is NAGVMQNPRHLVRRRGQEARLRCSPMKGHSHVYWYRQLPEEGLKFMVYLQKENIIDESGMPKERFSAEFPKEGPSILRIQQVVRGDSAAYFCASSQAGTEINEKLFFGSGTQLSVL.

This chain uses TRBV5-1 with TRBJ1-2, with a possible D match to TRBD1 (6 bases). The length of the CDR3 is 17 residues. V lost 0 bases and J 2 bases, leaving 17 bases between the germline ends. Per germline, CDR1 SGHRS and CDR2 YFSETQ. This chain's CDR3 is CASSLEGGAGFNYGYTF. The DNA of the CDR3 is TGCGCCAGCAGCTTGGAAGGGGGTGCAGGTTTCAACTATGGCTACACCTTC.

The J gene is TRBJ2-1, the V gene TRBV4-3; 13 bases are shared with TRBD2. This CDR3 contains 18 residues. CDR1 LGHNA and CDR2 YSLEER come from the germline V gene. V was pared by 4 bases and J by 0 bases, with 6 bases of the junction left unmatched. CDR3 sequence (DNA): TGCGCCAGCAGCCCACTAGCGGGGGGGCCGAGCTCCTACAATGAGCAGTTCTTC. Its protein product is CASSPLAGGPSSYNEQFF.

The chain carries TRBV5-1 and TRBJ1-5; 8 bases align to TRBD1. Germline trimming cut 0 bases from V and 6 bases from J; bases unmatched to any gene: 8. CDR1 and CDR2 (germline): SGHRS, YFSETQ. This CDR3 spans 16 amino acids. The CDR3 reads CASSLGAGGASQPQHF. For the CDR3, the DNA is TGCGCCAGCAGCTTGGGGGCAGGGGGCGCGAGTCAGCCCCAGCATTTT.

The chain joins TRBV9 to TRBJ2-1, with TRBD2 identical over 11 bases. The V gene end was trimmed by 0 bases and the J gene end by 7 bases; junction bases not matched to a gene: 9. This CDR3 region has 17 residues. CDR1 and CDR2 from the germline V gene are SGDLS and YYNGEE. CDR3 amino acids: CASSVDSSGRAGNEQFF. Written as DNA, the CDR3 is TGTGCCAGCAGCGTAGATAGTAGCGGGAGGGCGGGTAATGAGCAGTTCTTC. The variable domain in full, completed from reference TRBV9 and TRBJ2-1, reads DSGVTQTPKHLITATGQRVTLRCSPRSGDLSVYWYQQSLDQGLQFLIQYYNGEERAKGNILERFSAQQFPDLHSELNLSSLELGDSALYFCASSVDSSGRAGNEQFFGPGTRLTVL.

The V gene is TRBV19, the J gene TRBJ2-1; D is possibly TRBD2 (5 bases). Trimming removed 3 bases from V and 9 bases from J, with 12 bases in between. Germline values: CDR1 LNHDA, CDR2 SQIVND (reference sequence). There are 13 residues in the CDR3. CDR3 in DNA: TGTGCCAGTAGTATGATTCTAGCTACTGAGCAGTTCTTC. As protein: CASSMILATEQFF. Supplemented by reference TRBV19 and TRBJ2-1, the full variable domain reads DGGITQSPKYLFRKEGQNVTLSCEQNLNHDAMYWYRQDPGQGLRLIYYSQIVNDFQKGDIAEGYSVSREKKESFPLTVTSAQKNPTAFYLCASSMILATEQFFGPGTRLTVL.

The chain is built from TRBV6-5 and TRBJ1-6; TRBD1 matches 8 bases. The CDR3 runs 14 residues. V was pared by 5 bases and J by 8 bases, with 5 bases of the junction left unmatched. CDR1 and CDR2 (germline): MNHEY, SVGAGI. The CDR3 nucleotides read TGTGCCAGCAGTGACCAGGGGGCTGATTCACCCCTCCACTTT. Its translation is CASSDQGADSPLHF.

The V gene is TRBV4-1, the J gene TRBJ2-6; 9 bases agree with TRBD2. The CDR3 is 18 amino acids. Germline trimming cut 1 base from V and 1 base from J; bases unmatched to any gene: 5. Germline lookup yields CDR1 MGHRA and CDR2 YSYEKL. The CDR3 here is CASSQGRGGPSGANVLTF. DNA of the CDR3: TGCGCCAGCAGCCAAGGGCGGGGGGGCCCTTCTGGGGCCAACGTCCTGACTTTC.

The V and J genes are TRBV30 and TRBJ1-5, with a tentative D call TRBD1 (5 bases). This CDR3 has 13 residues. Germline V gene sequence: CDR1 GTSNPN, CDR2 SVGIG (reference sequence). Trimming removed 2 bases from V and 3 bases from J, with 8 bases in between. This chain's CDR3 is CAWSQGSNQPQHF. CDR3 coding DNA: TGTGCCTGGAGTCAGGGTTCCAATCAGCCCCAGCATTTT.

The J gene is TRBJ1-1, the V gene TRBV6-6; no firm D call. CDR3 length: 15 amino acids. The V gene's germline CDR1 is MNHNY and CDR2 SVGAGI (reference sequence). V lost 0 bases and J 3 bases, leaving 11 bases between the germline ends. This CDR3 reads CASSYSAPRDTEAFF. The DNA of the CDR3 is TGTGCCAGCAGTTACTCGGCACCTCGGGACACTGAAGCTTTCTTT.

The CDR3: CAWSVPPMERVTYNEQFF. Written as DNA, the CDR3 is TGTGCCTGGAGTGTACCCCCCATGGAGCGGGTAACCTACAATGAGCAGTTCTTC. This rearrangement joins TRBV30 to TRBJ2-1; D is possibly TRBD2 (6 bases). Germline lookup yields CDR1 GTSNPN and CDR2 SVGIG (reference sequence). V was cut by 0 bases and J by 2 bases, with 20 bases left in between. CDR3 length: 18 amino acids.

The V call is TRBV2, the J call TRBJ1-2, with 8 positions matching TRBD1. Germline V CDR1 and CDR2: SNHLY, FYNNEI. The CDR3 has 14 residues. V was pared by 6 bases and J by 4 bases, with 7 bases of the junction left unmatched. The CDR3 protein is CASRTDREFYGYTF. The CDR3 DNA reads TGTGCCAGCAGAACGGACAGGGAATTCTATGGCTACACCTTC.

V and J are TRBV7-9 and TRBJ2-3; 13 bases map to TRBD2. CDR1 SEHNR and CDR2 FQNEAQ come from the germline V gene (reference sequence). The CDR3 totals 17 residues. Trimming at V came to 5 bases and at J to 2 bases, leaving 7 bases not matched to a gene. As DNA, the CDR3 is TGTGCCAGCAGCCCCAGGACTAGCGGGGGTTTCACAGATACGCAGTATTTT. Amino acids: CASSPRTSGGFTDTQYF.

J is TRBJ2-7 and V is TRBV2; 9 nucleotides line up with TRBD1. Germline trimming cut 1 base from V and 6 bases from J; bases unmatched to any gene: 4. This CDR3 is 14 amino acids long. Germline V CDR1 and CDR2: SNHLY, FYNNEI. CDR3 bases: TGTGCCAGCAGTGAAGATTGGGGACAGGGCGAGCAGTACTTC. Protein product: CASSEDWGQGEQYF.

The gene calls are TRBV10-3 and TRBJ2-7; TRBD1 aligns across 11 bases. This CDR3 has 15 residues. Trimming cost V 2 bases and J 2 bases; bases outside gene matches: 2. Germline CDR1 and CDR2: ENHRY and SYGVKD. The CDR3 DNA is TGTGCCATCAGTGAGGGGACAGGGGGTACCTACGAGCAGTACTTC. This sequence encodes CAISEGTGGTYEQYF.

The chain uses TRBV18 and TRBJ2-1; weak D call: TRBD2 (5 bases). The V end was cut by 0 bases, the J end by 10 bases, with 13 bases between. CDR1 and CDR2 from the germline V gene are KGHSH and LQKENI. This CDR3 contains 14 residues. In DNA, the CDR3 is TGTGCCAGCTCACCACCAGACTTCGGCGGGGAGCAGTTCTTC. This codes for CASSPPDFGGEQFF.